This T cell receptor (beta chain) was recovered during a study of blood T cells in healthy people across ages. Notes on the study in general: Naive T cell percentage showed a strong correlation with TCR beta diversity. The unsorted PBMCs prevented any conclusive comparison of naive versus antigen-experienced cells.

Every sample yielded at least 6.5 million isolated PBMCs. V lost 4 bases and J lost 4, with 34 bases in between. Germline loops: CDR1 MDHEN, CDR2 SYDVKM. The CDR3 runs 21 residues. For the second PCR, which ran for about 6 to 11 cycles, a sample-barcoded 5' primer and a J-beta primer mix were used. Tags on each cDNA molecule came from a template-switch adaptor with 12 random nucleotides. TCRdb independently ran MiXCR on the 5' RACE reads; one entry per CDR3 protein. Of over a million distinct CDR3 sequences in the sample, around 59% were seen once. As to this clonotype: Its antigen is not identified.

The genes are TRBV28 and TRBJ2-5; D may be TRBD1 or TRBD2 (6 bases each). The TCR sequence derives from a young man in good health. Material: blood. CDR3 sequence reads: CASSSQGSIGGRTRKGETQYF. The CDR3 DNA reads as TGTGCCAGCAGTTCCCAGGGAAGTATCGGGGGCAGGACTCGGAAGGGAGAGACCCAGTACTTC.